The clone carrying this T cell receptor beta chain turned up a few times. Antigen specificity is unknown. Purities over 98% were achieved in all sorted populations. Every isolated RNA sample was fully reverse transcribed, so sequencing captured expressed TCRB transcripts. Some clones are missing from TCRdb's copy, which holds only in-frame ones; the method was immunoSEQ multiplex PCR. This table has roughly 150,000 clones, approximately 8.4% appearing once. This sample was taken from a study of beta chain features in type 1 diabetes. Regarding the study as a whole: High TCR expression in some cells could lead to their over-representation in cDNA sequencing. Type 1 diabetes patients had moderately but significantly shorter TCRB CDR3s in all four CD4+ subsets. Among patients, naive, central memory and Treg TCRB repertoires appeared more similar than among healthy donors.

From germline, CDR1 is MDHEN and CDR2 SYDVKM. The CDR3 has 11 amino acids. The ends were cut back, 6 bases at V and 2 bases at J, with 5 bases in the middle. Material for sequencing was central memory CD4+ T cells from blood. The TCR comes from a man aged 18 to 30 with type 1 diabetes. J is TRBJ2-7 and V is TRBV28; D ambiguous. This CDR3 reads CASSLTYEQYF. CDR3 bases: TGTGCCAGCAGCCTTACCTACGAGCAGTACTTC.